This entry features one TCR beta chain sequence. This clonotype appeared many times. Its antigen remains unidentified. Nothing much larger sits one base from this clone, and base qualities are not available. The sample belongs to a study of T cells in Graves' hyperthyroidism and ophthalmopathy (dated by TCRdb to between 2018 and 2021). About the full investigation: Peripheral blood samples were taken at the time of initial diagnosis, prior to any treatment. A discovery cohort of about a hundred patients, approximately 45 with Graves' ophthalmopathy and 57 with stable Graves' hyperthyroidism, was used to find distinguishing TCR V-J signatures. Whether ophthalmopathy could be predicted prospectively was tested in an independent validation cohort made up of roughly 19 hyperthyroidism patients plus 17 patients who later progressed to ophthalmopathy. The 90 to 100 discovery patients were randomly divided into training and test sets at a 7:3 ratio. The study also compared thyroid tissue and blood T-cell repertoires from more than five Graves' hyperthyroidism patients. After blood sampling, hyperthyroidism patients were treated with methimazole at a starting dose of 30 mg daily, and ophthalmopathy patients were treated with high-dose intravenous methylprednisolone. The paper describes TCR Vbeta CDR3 sequencing of 135 peripheral blood samples, made up of 43 ophthalmopathy patients, more than 70 hyperthyroidism patients and some 17 progressor patients. General study outcomes and caveats: In validation, the model predicted progression to ophthalmopathy with roughly 66% sensitivity and over 72% specificity, a median of about 6.7 months before onset. No statistical method was used to set the sample size in advance, and investigators knew the group allocation. Most expanded thyroid clonotypes (frequency above 0.001) were also detected in blood, a finding suggesting that blood repertoires may reflect thyroid immune responses. A 13 V-J signature model separated ophthalmopathy from stable hyperthyroidism, with about 90% sensitivity and roughly 81% specificity in cross-validation and 80%/75% in testing.

Ends trimmed: V by 3 bases, J by 5 bases; bases unmatched to a gene: 4. From a lookup of the germline V gene (reference sequence), CDR1 and CDR2 are DFQATT and SNEGSKA. Spanning cysteine to phenylalanine, the CDR3 consists of 14 amino acids. Only the CDR3 part of the read is kept: 42 bases, read in frame from the first base. The TCR beta CDR3 regions were amplified from the RNA transcripts. The TCR CDR3 was subjected to a first round of RT-PCR using the HTBI primer set and the Qiagen OneStep RT-PCR kit. A second multiplex PCR round built the libraries, followed by size selection and purification. Libraries were sequenced paired-end with 100 bp reads on an Illumina HiSeq2000. The study's own analysis went as follows. SOAPnuke was used to process the raw data, with reads discarded if the reads contained adapters or uncalled bases, had a mean Phred below 15, or lacked an exact constant-primer or identifier match. COPE v1.2.5 was used to merge high-quality paired reads, and clonotypes were defined as unique nucleotide sequences. MiTCR v1.1 was used to align the clonotypes against IMGT TRBV, TRBD and TRBJ reference segments. The analysis included only V-J combinations with a frequency above 0.0001, which together covered about 99% of the repertoires. A TCS score was defined as the ratio between F50 (clonal expansion) and ExV (chaos), using BLOSUM62-based TCRdist between CDR3 peptides within each V-J. Welch's t-statistics and random forest reduced 500 to 550 V-J features to roughly 13, which were used in a naive Bayes classifier (R e1071). TCRdb cleaned the public reads at Q25 with fastp, built clones with MiXCR and kept in-frame beta chains. Under each unique CDR3 protein, matching rows form one entry showing the most common genes and DNA. The V and J calls were not made by the authors but by TCRdb's processing. The sample table holds roughly 750,000 distinct CDR3 sequences, of which about a sixth were seen once. In total, the top ten clones hold around 7.7% of the sample.

Graves' hyperthyroidism was defined as stable when no progression to ophthalmopathy occurred over 18 months of follow-up. The hyperthyroidism patients were between 18 and 65 years old and newly diagnosed, with a disease duration of less than 2 months. Patients with uncontrolled infections, other autoimmune diseases, pregnancy or lactation were excluded. Diagnoses were established on the basis of clinical symptoms, serum thyroxine and TRAb, thyroid ultrasound, and orbital computed tomography. PBMCs were isolated from approximately 10 ml of fresh peripheral blood by Ficoll-Paque density gradient centrifugation. Total RNA was extracted with Trizol reagent, and quality was checked on an Agilent 2100 Bioanalyzer.

Specimen: blood. The V gene is TRBV20-1 and the J gene is TRBJ2-7; 13 junctional bases match TRBD2. The sequence derives from a man between 18 and 35 years old with Graves' hyperthyroidism. This receptor has the CDR3 CSARTSGRTHEQYF. The DNA sequence follows: TGCAGTGCTAGGACTAGCGGGAGGACCCACGAGCAGTACTTC.